The clone carrying this T cell receptor (beta chain) showed up just a few times. This sample is drawn from a study of technical replicates of blood from several donors. Repertoires were generated with immunoSEQ multiplex PCR, while TCRdb's copy carries only in-frame clones and drops some. The sample carries 50,000 or so clones, around 90% recorded once. The CDR3 sequence is 13 residues long. This receptor was obtained from a human donor in good health. Some clones in this sample may be carry-over from other donors' samples. The chain combines TRBV21-1 with TRBJ1-5; the D call TRBD1 from the table was never checked on the DNA. TRBV21-1 constitutes a pseudogene. The sample was PBMCs. The CDR3 DNA sequence: TGTGCCAGCAGCCTCCGGACAGATCAGCCCCAGCATTTT. Protein: CASSLRTDQPQHF.